The 25 T cell receptor beta chains below come from one sample, sequenced in a study of blood T cells in healthy people across ages. A sample-barcoded 5' primer and a J-beta primer mix were used in a second PCR of roughly 6 to 11 cycles. MiXCR, applied by TCRdb to the 5' RACE reads, yields one record per CDR3 protein. Here the sample spans about a million distinct CDR3 sequences, 51% being singletons. Sequenced sample: blood. These TCRs come from a woman between 55 and 75 years old in good health.

The sample holds a few counts of this clonotype. The chain joins TRBV11-2 to TRBJ2-3, with D tentatively TRBD1 (6 bases). Germline V gene data show CDR1 as SGHAT and CDR2 as FQNNGV. V lost 6 bases and J 2 bases, leaving 15 bases between the germline ends. This CDR3 has 15 amino acids. In nucleotides, the CDR3 is TGTGCCAGCAGACATACAGGGATCGACACAGATACGCAGTATTTT. Its translation: CASRHTGIDTDTQYF. Variable domain in full (rest from reference TRBV11-2 and TRBJ2-3): EAGVAQSPRYKIIEKRQSVAFWCNPISGHATLYWYQQILGQGPKLLIQFQNNGVVDDSQLPKDRFSAERLKGVDSTLKIQPAKLEDSAVYLCASRHTGIDTDTQYFGPGTRLTVL.

The chain carries TRBV12-3 or TRBV12-4 and TRBJ2-7, with a tentative D call TRBD1 (6 bases). The CDR3 is 16 residues long. V was trimmed by 2 bases and J by 0 bases, leaving 14 bases between them. CDR3 nucleotide sequence: TGTGCCAGCAGTTTATCAGGGGCAAGGAGCTCCTACGAGCAGTACTTC. Its protein is CASSLSGARSSYEQYF.

This sequence joins TRBV20-1 and TRBJ2-5; 8 bases are a match to TRBD1. CDR1 is DFQATT and CDR2 is SNEGSKA in the germline V gene (reference sequence). The CDR3 totals 14 residues. J lost 11 bases, V lost 0 bases, and 11 bases had no gene match. As DNA, the CDR3 is TGCAGTGCTAGAGATATGGCAGGGGGCAATGAGCAGTACTTC. Translation gives CSARDMAGGNEQYF.

The chain uses TRBV20-1 and TRBJ2-7; D is ambiguous. Germline CDR1 reads DFQATT; CDR2 reads SNEGSKA (reference sequence). V shed 7 bases and J shed 3 bases, with 10 bases lying between them. This CDR3 contains 11 residues. In nucleotides, the CDR3 is TGCAGTGGTATGTTCCTCTACGAGCAGTACTTC. Its translation: CSGMFLYEQYF.

V and J are TRBV7-2 and TRBJ2-7, with D tentatively TRBD2 (6 bases). Near its end, the DNA agrees better with TRBJ2-5, so the J call may be wrong. Germline loops: CDR1 SGHTA, CDR2 FQGNSA. The length of the CDR3 is 19 residues. The CDR3 DNA reads as TGTGCCAGCAGCTCAGTAAAGCGGGTGGGCGAGTTTGTGCAAGAGACCCAGTACTTC. It specifies CASSSVKRVGEFVQETQYF.

This chain links TRBV6-1 with TRBJ2-3; 13 positions match TRBD2. Germline V lookup: CDR1 MNHNS, CDR2 SASEGT. Unmatched junction bases numbered 5, after V lost 11 bases and J lost 6 bases. This CDR3 spans 13 amino acids. Here the CDR3 reads CAGGLAGVDTQYF. DNA for the CDR3: TGTGCCGGAGGACTAGCGGGAGTTGATACGCAGTATTTT.

This clonotype appeared a few times. V is TRBV5-1 and J is TRBJ2-1; TRBD2 agrees at 13 bases. After removal of 4 bases from V and 4 bases from J, the junction contained 8 bases not matched to a gene. Per germline, CDR1 SGHRS and CDR2 YFSETQ. The CDR3 sequence is 17 residues long. The CDR3 DNA is TGCGCCAGCAGCACCGGGACTAGCGGGACACAATACAATGAGCAGTTCTTC. It translates to CASSTGTSGTQYNEQFF.

The J gene is TRBJ2-2, the V gene TRBV5-1; no clear D gene. This CDR3 is built from 14 residues. Deletions cut 2 bases from V and 1 base from J, with 6 bases between. The germline V gene encodes CDR1 SGHRS and CDR2 YFSETQ. The CDR3: CASSFGQNTGELFF. CDR3 DNA sequence: TGCGCCAGCAGCTTCGGGCAGAACACCGGGGAGCTGTTTTTT.

The chain joins TRBV5-1 to TRBJ2-1; perhaps TRBD1 as D (6 bases). The V gene lost 2 bases and the J gene lost 6 bases, with 12 bases spanning the gap. The CDR3 covers 14 residues. Germline V gives CDR1 SGHRS, CDR2 YFSETQ. CDR3 protein: CASSFASGVNEQFF. The CDR3 DNA follows: TGCGCCAGCAGCTTTGCCTCAGGGGTCAATGAGCAGTTCTTC.

This clonotype occurred many times. V is TRBV13 and J is TRBJ2-3; the match to TRBD2 covers 13 bases. Trimming cost V 5 bases and J 6 bases; bases outside gene matches: 8. CDR1 PRHDT and CDR2 FYEKMQ come from the germline V gene (reference sequence). This CDR3 contains 16 residues. CDR3 DNA: TGTGCCAGCAGCCCCCGGACTAGCGGGAGTTCTGATACGCAGTATTTT. Its translation is CASSPRTSGSSDTQYF.

This clonotype was observed a few times. The chain joins TRBV27 to TRBJ2-5; perhaps TRBD2 as D (6 bases). The CDR3 extends over 15 amino acids. The germline CDR1 and CDR2 sequences are MNHEY and SMNVEV (reference sequence). V was shortened by 5 bases and J by 2 bases, with 15 bases between the two germline ends. The CDR3 bases are TGTGCCAGCAGTCCCAGACTAGGGAGTCAAGAGACCCAGTACTTC. Translation gives CASSPRLGSQETQYF.

The chain combines TRBV7-9 with TRBJ2-7, with D tentatively TRBD1 (6 bases). The germline gives CDR1 SEHNR, CDR2 FQNEAQ (reference sequence). The CDR3 is made up of 14 amino acids. Trimming removed 5 bases from V and 2 bases from J, with 13 bases in between. The CDR3 is CASSRQEPPYEQYF. The CDR3 region has the DNA TGTGCCAGCAGCCGACAGGAACCACCCTACGAGCAGTACTTC.

This chain joins TRBV28 and TRBJ2-7, with D perhaps being TRBD1 or TRBD2 (6 bases each). CDR3 size: 12 residues. Germline V CDR1 and CDR2: MDHEN, SYDVKM. V lost 8 bases to trimming and J lost 7 bases, with 15 bases between them. The CDR3 reads CASEWGAGEQYF. CDR3 bases: TGTGCCAGCGAGTGGGGGGCTGGGGAGCAGTACTTC.

This clonotype was observed a few times. This chain uses TRBV5-4 with TRBJ1-5; a weak D match, TRBD1 (5 bases). Trimming took off 0 bases at V and 1 base at J, with 17 bases between the two ends. The CDR3 contains 18 residues. CDR1 is SGHNT and CDR2 is YYREEE in the germline V gene (reference sequence). This CDR3 reads CASSLAVTEMESNQPQHF. The CDR3, as DNA: TGTGCCAGCAGCTTGGCGGTGACAGAAATGGAGAGCAATCAGCCCCAGCATTTT. The full variable domain, with the rest looked up from reference TRBV5-4 and TRBJ1-5, is ETGVTQSPTHLIKTRGQQVTLRCSSQSGHNTVSWYQQALGQGPQFIFQYYREEENGRGNFPPRFSGLQFPNYSSELNVNALELDDSALYLCASSLAVTEMESNQPQHFGDGTRLSIL.

The rearrangement links TRBV27 to TRBJ2-7, with 7 bases identical to TRBD1. The CDR3 contains 15 residues. V was pared by 6 bases and J by 4 bases, with 12 bases of the junction left unmatched. Germline loops: CDR1 MNHEY, CDR2 SMNVEV (reference sequence). The CDR3 loop is CASRYTTGIVYEQYF. CDR3 DNA sequence: TGTGCCAGCAGGTACACGACAGGGATCGTTTACGAGCAGTACTTC.

The chain links TRBV7-2 to TRBJ2-5; tentatively, D is TRBD2 (6 bases). Germline V gene data show CDR1 as SGHTA and CDR2 as FQGNSA. The CDR3 is 17 residues long. Trimming pared 4 bases from V and 4 bases from J, leaving 22 bases between. CDR3 nucleotide sequence: TGTGCCAGCAGCTCCTACCCCCGGGCCGGGGGTTTAGAGACCCAGTACTTC. Protein sequence: CASSSYPRAGGLETQYF. Complete variable domain (other parts from reference TRBV7-2 and TRBJ2-5): GAGVSQSPSNKVTEKGKDVELRCDPISGHTALYWYRQSLGQGLEFLIYFQGNSAPDKSGLPSDRFSAERTGGSVSTLTIQRTQQEDSAVYLCASSSYPRAGGLETQYFGPGTRLLVL.

V is TRBV5-6 and J is TRBJ2-6; no definite D call. Germline values: CDR1 SGHDT, CDR2 YYEEEE. This CDR3 contains 13 residues. Trimming left V 4 bases short and J 4 bases short, with 6 bases between. CDR3 bases: TGTGCCAGCAGCCGACAAGGGGCCAACGTCCTGACTTTC. This encodes CASSRQGANVLTF.

The chain joins TRBV5-6 to TRBJ2-1, with 8 positions matching TRBD2. Losses at the gene ends were 0 bases for V and 7 bases for J; bases not matched to a gene: 12. The CDR3 contains 17 residues. Germline CDR1 and CDR2: SGHDT and YYEEEE. Written as DNA, the CDR3 is TGTGCCAGCAGCTTGGCTGGCGGACTAGCCGGGAGGAATGAGCAGTTCTTC. Translating gives CASSLAGGLAGRNEQFF.

The chain carries TRBV7-7 and TRBJ2-3; D perhaps matches TRBD1 (5 bases). V was pared by 5 bases and J by 6 bases, with 18 bases between. Germline-derived CDR1 and CDR2 are SSHAT and FNYEAQ (reference sequence). The CDR3 is made up of 15 amino acids. The CDR3 DNA sequence: TGTGCCAGCAGCCTCCCCAGGGTCTTACTTGATACGCAGTATTTT. Protein product: CASSLPRVLLDTQYF.

This clonotype was found a few times. This chain connects TRBV20-1 to TRBJ2-5; D is uncertain. The DNA end is more similar to TRBJ2-7, so the J call may be wrong. The CDR3 is made up of 11 amino acids. Germline CDR1 and CDR2: DFQATT and SNEGSKA (reference sequence). CDR3 sequence reads: CSASENYEQYF. The CDR3, as DNA: TGCAGTGCTAGTGAGAACTACGAGCAGTACTTC.

This sequence joins TRBV5-6 and TRBJ2-7, with 13 positions matching TRBD2. V was clipped by 3 bases and J by 5 bases; unmatched bases: 8. Looked up from germline, CDR1 is SGHDT and CDR2 is YYEEEE. The CDR3 loop spans 16 amino acids. CDR3 residues: CASSSGLAGPPDEQYF. CDR3 in DNA: TGTGCCAGCAGCTCGGGACTAGCGGGACCTCCAGACGAGCAGTACTTC.

For this clonotype: The junction does not match germline at one end; this may be a read error. This chain joins TRBV7-9 and TRBJ2-4; 8 bases agree with TRBD2. Matching the DNA end better, TRBJ2-5 makes the J call doubtful. This CDR3 region has 14 residues. Germline values: CDR1 SEHNR, CDR2 FQNEAQ (reference sequence). The CDR3 DNA reads TGTGCCAGCAGCATAGCGGGATGGCAAGAGACCCAGTACTTC. This sequence encodes CASSIAGWQETQYF.

This chain's CDR3 is CAVQGNTGELFF. The CDR3 DNA is TGTGCCGTCCAAGGGAACACCGGGGAGCTGTTTTTT. V usage is TRBV3-1 and J usage is TRBJ2-2, with D hard to call. The germline V gene encodes CDR1 LGHDT and CDR2 YNNKEL (reference sequence). The CDR3 length is 12 residues. V was pared by 11 bases and J by 1 base, with 8 bases between. Full variable domain (remainder filled in from reference TRBV3-1 and TRBJ2-2): DTAVSQTPKYLVTQMGNDKSIKCEQNLGHDTMYWYKQDSKKFLKIMFSYNNKELIINETVPNRFSPKSPDKAHLNLHINSLELGDSAVYFCAVQGNTGELFFGEGSRLTVL.

The chain links TRBV6-6 to TRBJ1-4; D gene ambiguous. CDR1 and CDR2 (germline): MNHNY, SVGAGI (reference sequence). There are 15 residues in the CDR3. The V gene lost 6 bases and the J gene lost 4 bases, with 15 bases spanning the gap. CDR3 amino acids: CASSWAEAINEKLFF. The CDR3 nucleotides are TGTGCCAGCAGCTGGGCAGAAGCTATTAATGAAAAACTGTTTTTT.

This clonotype was seen only a few times. The V call is TRBV6-5, the J call TRBJ2-5; 7 bases match TRBD1. The length of the CDR3 is 14 residues. CDR1 MNHEY and CDR2 SVGAGI come from the germline V gene. V shed 4 bases and J 1 base; nucleotides not matched to a gene: 3. CDR3 sequence (DNA): TGTGCCAGCAGTTGGGACAGAAGCCAAGAGACCCAGTACTTC. This gives the protein CASSWDRSQETQYF.